This record looks at one T cell receptor beta chain sequence and its context. Antigen specificity is unknown. The source of the sample is a study of T cells in localized non-small cell lung cancer. Study results and limitations: There was an association of higher blood T cell density with longer overall survival. Heterogeneity remains possible because sequencing was limited to only one tumor region.

Profiling relied on immunoSEQ multiplex PCR, and the TCRdb table lists in-frame clones only, not all of them. This table holds roughly 25,000 clones, approximately 87% found once. V lost 0 bases to trimming and J lost 2 bases, with 17 bases between them. The CDR3 loop spans 18 amino acids. CDR1 LGHNA and CDR2 YNFKEQ come from the germline V gene. This material consisted of PBMCs, taken before any cancer treatment. This chain links TRBV4-2 with TRBJ1-3; D possibly corresponds to TRBD1 (5 bases). This clonotype was obtained from a man aged 40 to 69 with stage II lung adenocarcinoma. Written as DNA, the CDR3 is TGTGCCAGCAGCCAAGATGTTAATGGGCAGGGAACTGGAAACACCATATATTTT. Translation: CASSQDVNGQGTGNTIYF.